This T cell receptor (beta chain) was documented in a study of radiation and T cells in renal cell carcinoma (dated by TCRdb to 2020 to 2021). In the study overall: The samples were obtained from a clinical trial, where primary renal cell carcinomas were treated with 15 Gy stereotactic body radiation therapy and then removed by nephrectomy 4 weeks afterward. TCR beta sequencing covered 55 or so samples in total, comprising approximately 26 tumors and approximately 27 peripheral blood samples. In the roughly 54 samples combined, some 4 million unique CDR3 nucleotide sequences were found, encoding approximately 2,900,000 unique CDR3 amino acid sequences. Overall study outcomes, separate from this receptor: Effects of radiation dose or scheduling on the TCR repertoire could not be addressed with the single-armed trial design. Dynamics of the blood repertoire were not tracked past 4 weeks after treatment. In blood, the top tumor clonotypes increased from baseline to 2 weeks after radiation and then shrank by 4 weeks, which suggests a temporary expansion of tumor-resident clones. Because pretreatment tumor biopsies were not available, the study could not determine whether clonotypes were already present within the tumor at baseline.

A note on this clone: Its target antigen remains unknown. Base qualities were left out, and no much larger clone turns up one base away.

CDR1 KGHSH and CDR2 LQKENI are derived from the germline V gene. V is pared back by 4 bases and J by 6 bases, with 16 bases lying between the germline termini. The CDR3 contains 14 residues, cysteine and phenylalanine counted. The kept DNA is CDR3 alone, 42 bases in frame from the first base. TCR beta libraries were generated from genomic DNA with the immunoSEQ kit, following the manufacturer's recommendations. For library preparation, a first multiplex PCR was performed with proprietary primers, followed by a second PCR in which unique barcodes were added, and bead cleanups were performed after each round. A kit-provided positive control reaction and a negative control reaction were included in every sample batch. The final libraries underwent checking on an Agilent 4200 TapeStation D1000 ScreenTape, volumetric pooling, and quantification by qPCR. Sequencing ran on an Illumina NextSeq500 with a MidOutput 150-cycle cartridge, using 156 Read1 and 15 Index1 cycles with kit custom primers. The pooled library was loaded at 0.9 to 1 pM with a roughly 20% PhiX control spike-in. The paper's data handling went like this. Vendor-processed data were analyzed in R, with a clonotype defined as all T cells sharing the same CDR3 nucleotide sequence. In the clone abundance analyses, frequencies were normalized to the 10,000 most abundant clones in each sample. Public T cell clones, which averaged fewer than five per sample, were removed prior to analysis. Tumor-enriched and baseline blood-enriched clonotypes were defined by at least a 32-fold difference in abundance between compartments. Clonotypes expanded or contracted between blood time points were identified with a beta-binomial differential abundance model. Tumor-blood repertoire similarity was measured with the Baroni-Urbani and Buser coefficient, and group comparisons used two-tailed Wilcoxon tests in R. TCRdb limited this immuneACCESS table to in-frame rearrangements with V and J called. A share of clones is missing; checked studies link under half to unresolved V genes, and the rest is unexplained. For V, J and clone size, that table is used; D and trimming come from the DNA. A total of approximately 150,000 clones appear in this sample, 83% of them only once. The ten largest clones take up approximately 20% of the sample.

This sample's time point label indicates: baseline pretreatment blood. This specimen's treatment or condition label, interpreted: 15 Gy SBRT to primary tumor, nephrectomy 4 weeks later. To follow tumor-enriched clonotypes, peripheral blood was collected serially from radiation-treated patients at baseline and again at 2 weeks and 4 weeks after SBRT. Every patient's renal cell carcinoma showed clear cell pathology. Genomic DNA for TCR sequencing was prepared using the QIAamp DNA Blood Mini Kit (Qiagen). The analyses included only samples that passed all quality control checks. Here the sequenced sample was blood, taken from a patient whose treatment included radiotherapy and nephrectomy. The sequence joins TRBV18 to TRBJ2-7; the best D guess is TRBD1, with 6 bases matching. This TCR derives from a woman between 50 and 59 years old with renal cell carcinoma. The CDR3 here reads CASSLQGTTGEQYF. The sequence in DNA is TGTGCCAGCTCACTACAGGGTACGACTGGCGAGCAGTACTTC. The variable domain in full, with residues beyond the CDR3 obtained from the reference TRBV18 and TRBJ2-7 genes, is NAGVMQNPRHLVRRRGQEARLRCSPMKGHSHVYWYRQLPEEGLKFMVYLQKENIIDESGMPKERFSAEFPKEGPSILRIQQVVRGDSAAYFCASSLQGTTGEQYFGPGTRLTVT.